This TCR beta chain was profiled in a study of T cells in localized non-small cell lung cancer. Study-wide results and caveats: Sequencing involved a lone tumor region, leaving heterogeneity possible. Elevated circulating T cell density in blood was associated with longer overall survival.

CDR1 and CDR2 (germline): SQVTM, ANQGSEA. The ends were cut back, 4 bases at V and 0 bases at J, with 18 bases in the middle. The CDR3 has 16 amino acids. Produced via immunoSEQ multiplex PCR; TCRdb's table is partial and in-frame only. The repertoire holds about 40,000 clones, with 81% as singletons. Details on this clone: The antigen is undetermined.

The receptor was derived from a male donor at least 60 years old with stage II lung adenocarcinoma. This sample comprised peripheral blood mononuclear cells, obtained before any cancer treatment. V is TRBV29-1 and J is TRBJ1-1; tentatively, D is TRBD1 (5 bases). In DNA, the CDR3 is TGCAGCGTTGGGTCAGGGTCACAGGTGATGAACACTGAAGCTTTCTTT. Protein: CSVGSGSQVMNTEAFF.